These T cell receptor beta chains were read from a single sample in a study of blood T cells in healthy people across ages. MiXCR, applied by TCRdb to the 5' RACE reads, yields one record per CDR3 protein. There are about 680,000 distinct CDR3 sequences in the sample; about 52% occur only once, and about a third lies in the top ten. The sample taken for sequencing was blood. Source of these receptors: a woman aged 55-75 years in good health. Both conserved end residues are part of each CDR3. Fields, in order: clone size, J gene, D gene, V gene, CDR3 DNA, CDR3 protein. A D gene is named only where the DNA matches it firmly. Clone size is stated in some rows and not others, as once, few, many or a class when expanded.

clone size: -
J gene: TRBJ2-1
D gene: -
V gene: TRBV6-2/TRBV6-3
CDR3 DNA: TGTGCCAGCAGGCCTACACTGGGGGGAGAGCAGTTCTTC
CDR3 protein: CASRPTLGGEQFF

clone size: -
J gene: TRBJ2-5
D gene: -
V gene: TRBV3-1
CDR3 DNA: TGTGCCAGCAGCCAGGCCGGGAAATACAATGAGCAGTACTTC
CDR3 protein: CASSQAGKYNEQYF

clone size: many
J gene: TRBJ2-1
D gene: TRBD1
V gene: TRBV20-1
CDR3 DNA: TGCAGTGCTAGTTCCATGACGGACAGGGTCGTTCATGAGCAGTTCTTC
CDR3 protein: CSASSMTDRVVHEQFF

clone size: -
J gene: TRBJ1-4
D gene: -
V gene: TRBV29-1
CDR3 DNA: TGCAGCGTTGAATCGCCGGGCGGAAAGGAAAAACTGTTTTTT
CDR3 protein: CSVESPGGKEKLFF

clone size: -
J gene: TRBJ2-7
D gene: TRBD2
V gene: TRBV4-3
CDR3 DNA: TGCGCCAGCAGCCAACGACTAGCGGGGGCCGACGAGCAGTACTTC
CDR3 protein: CASSQRLAGADEQYF

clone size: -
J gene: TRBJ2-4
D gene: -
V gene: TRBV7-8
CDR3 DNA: TGTGCCAGCAGCTTAGAACTAGCCAGTATGGTAGCCAAAAACATTCAGTACTTC
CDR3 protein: CASSLELASMVAKNIQYF

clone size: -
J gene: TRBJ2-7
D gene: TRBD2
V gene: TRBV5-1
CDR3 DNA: TGCGCCAGTTCCCATACTAGCGGGAGCTCCTACGAGCAGTACTTC
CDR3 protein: CASSHTSGSSYEQYF

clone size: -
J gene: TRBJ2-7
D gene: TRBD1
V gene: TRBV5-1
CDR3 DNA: TGCGCCAGCAGCTTGGGGGACAGGGTTTTCTACGAGCAGTACTTC
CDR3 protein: CASSLGDRVFYEQYF

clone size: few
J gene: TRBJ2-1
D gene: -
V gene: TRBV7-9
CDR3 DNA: TGTGCCAGCAGCAAAATCGGTTTTGACAATGAGCAGTTCTTC
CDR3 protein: CASSKIGFDNEQFF

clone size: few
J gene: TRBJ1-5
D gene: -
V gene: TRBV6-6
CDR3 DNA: TGTGCCAGCACTCCAGGCAGGGGAAATCAGCCCCAGCATTTT
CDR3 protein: CASTPGRGNQPQHF

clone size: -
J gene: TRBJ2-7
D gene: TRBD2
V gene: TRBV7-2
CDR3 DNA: TGTGCCAGCAGCTTCGGACTAGCGGTCTCCTACGAGCAGTACTTC
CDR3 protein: CASSFGLAVSYEQYF

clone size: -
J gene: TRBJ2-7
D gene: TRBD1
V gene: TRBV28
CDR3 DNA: TGCGCCAGCAGTTTGGATGGGACAGGGGCCTACGAGCAGTACTTC
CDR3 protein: CASSLDGTGAYEQYF

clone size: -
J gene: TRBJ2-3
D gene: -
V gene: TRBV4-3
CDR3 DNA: TGCGCCAGCAGCCCTCAAGCAGGGCGGGGGCCGGCTAGCACAGATACGCAGTATTTT
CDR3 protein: CASSPQAGRGPASTDTQYF

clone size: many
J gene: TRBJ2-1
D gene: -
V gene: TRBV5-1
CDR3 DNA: TGCGCCAGCAGCTTGGAGGGGGACCCCTACAATGAGCAGTTCTTC
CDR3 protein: CASSLEGDPYNEQFF

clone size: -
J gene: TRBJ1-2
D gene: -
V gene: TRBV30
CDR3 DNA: TGTGCCTGGAGTGTACTGTCCACCTCCTATGGCTACACCTTC
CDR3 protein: CAWSVLSTSYGYTF

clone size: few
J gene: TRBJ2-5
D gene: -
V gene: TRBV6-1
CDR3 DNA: TGTGCCAGCAGCCTCGGATGGGGGCCAGAGACCCAGTACTTC
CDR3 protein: CASSLGWGPETQYF

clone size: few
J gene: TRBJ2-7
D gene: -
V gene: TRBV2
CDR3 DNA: TGTGCCAGCAGTCCCAGGGATCAATCCTACGAGCAGTACTTC
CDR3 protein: CASSPRDQSYEQYF

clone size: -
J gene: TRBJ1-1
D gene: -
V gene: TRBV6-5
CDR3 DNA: TGTGCCAGCAGTCCACCCGGGACACCGGGGACTGAAGCTTTCTTT
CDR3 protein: CASSPPGTPGTEAFF

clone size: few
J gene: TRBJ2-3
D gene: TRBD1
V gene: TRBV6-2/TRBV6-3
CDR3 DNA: TGTGCCAGCAGCCCCCCGGGGGACAGGTCTAGCACAGATACGCAGTATTTT
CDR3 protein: CASSPPGDRSSTDTQYF

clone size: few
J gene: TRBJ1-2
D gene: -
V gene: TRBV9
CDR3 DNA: TGTGCCAGCAGCCGTGAGGGAGCTAACTATGGCTACACCTTC
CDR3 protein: CASSREGANYGYTF

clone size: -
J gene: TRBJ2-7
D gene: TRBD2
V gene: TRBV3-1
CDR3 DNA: TGTGCCAGCAGCCAAGAGGGGGGGGGCTACGAGCAGTACTTC
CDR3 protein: CASSQEGGGYEQYF

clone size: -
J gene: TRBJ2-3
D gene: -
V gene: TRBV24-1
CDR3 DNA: TGTGCCACCAGTGACGCGGGTAGGGGTGATACGCAGTATTTT
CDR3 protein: CATSDAGRGDTQYF

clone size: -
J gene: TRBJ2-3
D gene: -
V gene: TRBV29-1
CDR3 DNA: TGCAGCGTTGAATATCGGGACAGCACAGATACGCAGTATTTT
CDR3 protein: CSVEYRDSTDTQYF

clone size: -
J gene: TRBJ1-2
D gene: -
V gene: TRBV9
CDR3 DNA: TGTGCCAGCAGCGGGGGGATCCCCTATGGCTACACCTTC
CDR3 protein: CASSGGIPYGYTF

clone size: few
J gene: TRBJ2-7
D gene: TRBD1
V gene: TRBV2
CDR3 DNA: TGTGCCAGCAGTTCAGACAGGGGGTCATCCAACGAGCAGTACTTC
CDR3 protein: CASSSDRGSSNEQYF

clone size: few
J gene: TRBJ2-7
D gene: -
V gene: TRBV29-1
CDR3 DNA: TGCAGCGTTACATCGCTAGCCCCGTCCGAGCAGTACTTC
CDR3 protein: CSVTSLAPSEQYF

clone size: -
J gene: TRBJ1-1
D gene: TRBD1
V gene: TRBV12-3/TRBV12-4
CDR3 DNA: TGTGCCAGCAGCCTTAACCGGGACAGTATAACTGAAGCTTTCTTT
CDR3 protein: CASSLNRDSITEAFF

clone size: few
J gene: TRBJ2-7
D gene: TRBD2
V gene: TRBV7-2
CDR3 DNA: TGTGCCAGCAGCCCGAGGACTAGCGGGAGGTCCACTAGAGAGCAGTACTTC
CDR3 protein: CASSPRTSGRSTREQYF

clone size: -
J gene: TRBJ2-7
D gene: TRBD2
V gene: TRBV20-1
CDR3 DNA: TGCAGTGCCCATATAGCGGGGACTTCCTACGAGCAGTACTTC
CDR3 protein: CSAHIAGTSYEQYF

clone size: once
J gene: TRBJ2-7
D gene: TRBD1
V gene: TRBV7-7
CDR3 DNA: TGTGCTACACAACGCTACAGGGGTGTCTCCTACGAGCAGTACTTC
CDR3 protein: CATQRYRGVSYEQYF

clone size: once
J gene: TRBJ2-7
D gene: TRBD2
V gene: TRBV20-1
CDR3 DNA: TGCAATGCTAGAGGGACCGGGAGGCTATACGAGCAGTACTTC
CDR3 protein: CNARGTGRLYEQYF

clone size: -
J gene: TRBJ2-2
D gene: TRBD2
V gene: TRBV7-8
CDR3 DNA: TGTGCCAGCAGCCGAACACTTAGCGGGCCGAACACCGGGGAGCTGTTTTTT
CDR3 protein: CASSRTLSGPNTGELFF

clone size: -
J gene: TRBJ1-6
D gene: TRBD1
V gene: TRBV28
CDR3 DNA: TGTGCCAGCAGCTATGACAGGGGCGATAATTCACCCCTCCACTTT
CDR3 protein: CASSYDRGDNSPLHF

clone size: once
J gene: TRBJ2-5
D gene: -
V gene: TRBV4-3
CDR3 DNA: TGCGCCAGCAGCCAAGATCGCGGGCGGAGCTACAACCAAGAGGCCCAGTACTTC
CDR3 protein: CASSQDRGRSYNQEAQYF

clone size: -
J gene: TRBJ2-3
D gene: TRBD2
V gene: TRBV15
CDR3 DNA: TGTGCCACCAGCAGATCCGGGACTAGCGGGAGAACAGCTACGCAGTATTTT
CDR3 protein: CATSRSGTSGRTATQYF

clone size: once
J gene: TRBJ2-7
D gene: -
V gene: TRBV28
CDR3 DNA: TGTGCCAGCAGCAGTTACGCCTACGAGCAGTACTTC
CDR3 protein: CASSSYAYEQYF

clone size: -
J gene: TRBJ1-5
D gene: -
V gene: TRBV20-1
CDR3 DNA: TGCAGTGGAAACGGAGGAGCTAGCAATCAGCCCCAGCATTTT
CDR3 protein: CSGNGGASNQPQHF

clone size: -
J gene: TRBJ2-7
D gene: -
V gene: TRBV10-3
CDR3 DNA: TGTGCCATCAGTGAGCCCATGCTGGGAGCCGGCCCTATGGGCGACTACGAGCAGTACTTC
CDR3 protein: CAISEPMLGAGPMGDYEQYF

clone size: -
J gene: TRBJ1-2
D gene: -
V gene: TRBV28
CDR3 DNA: TGTGCCATTGGACGTTTGGGCTCTGGCTACACCTTC
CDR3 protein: CAIGRLGSGYTF

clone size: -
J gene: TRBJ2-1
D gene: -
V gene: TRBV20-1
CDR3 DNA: TGCAGTGCCCCAGGGAGTAGGAATGAGCAGTTCTTC
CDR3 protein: CSAPGSRNEQFF

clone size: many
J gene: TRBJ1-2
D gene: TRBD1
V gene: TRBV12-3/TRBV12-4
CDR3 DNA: TGTGCCAGCAGTTTAGCGTCAGGGGGTCGTAAGGATGGCTACACCTTC
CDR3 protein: CASSLASGGRKDGYTF

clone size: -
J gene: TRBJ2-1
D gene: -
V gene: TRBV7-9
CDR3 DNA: TGTGCCAGCAGCCCCACAGGGCCCTCCTACAATGAGCAGTTCTTC
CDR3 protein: CASSPTGPSYNEQFF

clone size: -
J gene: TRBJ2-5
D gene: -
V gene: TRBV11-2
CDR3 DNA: TGTGCCAGCAGCCGCAGGGGAGCAGCGGGTGGAGAGACCCAGTACTTC
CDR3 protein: CASSRRGAAGGETQYF

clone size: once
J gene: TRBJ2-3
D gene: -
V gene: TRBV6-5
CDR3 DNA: TGTGCCAGCAAGCCGGGACTGAGCACAGATACGCAGTATTTT
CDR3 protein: CASKPGLSTDTQYF

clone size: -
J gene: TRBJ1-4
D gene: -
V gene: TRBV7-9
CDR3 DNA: TGTGCCAGCAGCAAGGGACAAGAAGGAGAAAAACTGTTTTTT
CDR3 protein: CASSKGQEGEKLFF

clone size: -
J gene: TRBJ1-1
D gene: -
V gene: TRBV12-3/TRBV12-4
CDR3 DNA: TGTGCCAGCAAACATGGGGGATTCACTGAAGCTTTCTTT
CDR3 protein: CASKHGGFTEAFF

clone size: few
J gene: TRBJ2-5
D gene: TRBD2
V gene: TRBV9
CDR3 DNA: TGTGCCAGCAGCGTAGAAGGGGAGGGGAAGACCCAGTACTTC
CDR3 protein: CASSVEGEGKTQYF

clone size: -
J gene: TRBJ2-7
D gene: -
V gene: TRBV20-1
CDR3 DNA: TGCAGTGCGGTGTCTTACGAGCAGTACTTC
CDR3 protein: CSAVSYEQYF

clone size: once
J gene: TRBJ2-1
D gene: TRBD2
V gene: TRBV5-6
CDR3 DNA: TGTGCCAGCAGACCAGCGGGAGGTTCCTACAATGAGCAGTTCTTC
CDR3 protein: CASRPAGGSYNEQFF

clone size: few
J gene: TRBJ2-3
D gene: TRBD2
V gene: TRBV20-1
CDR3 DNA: TGCAGTGCTAGAGAAGGGACTACTCACACAGATACGCAGTATTTT
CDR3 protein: CSAREGTTHTDTQYF

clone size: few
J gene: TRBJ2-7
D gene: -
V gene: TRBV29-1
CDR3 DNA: TGCAGCATTGTACGGTTCAGCTCCTACGAGCAGTACTTC
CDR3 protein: CSIVRFSSYEQYF

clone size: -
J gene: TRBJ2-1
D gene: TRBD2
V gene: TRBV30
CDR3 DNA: TGTGCCTGGAGTGTACAGTTCGGGACTAGCGGGAGATTTAGGGACAATGAGCAGTTCTTC
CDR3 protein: CAWSVQFGTSGRFRDNEQFF

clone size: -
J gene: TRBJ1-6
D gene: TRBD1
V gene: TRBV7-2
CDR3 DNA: TGTGCCAGCAGCCCACAGGGGTATTCACCCCTCCACTTT
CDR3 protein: CASSPQGYSPLHF

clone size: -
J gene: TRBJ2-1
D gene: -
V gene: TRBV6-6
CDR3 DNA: TGTGCCAGCAGTTACTCGACCGGGCCCAATGAGCAGTTCTTC
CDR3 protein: CASSYSTGPNEQFF

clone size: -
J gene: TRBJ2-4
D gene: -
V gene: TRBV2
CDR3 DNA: TGTGCCGGCAGTGACGGGGAAGAGCAGTACTTC
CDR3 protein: CAGSDGEEQYF

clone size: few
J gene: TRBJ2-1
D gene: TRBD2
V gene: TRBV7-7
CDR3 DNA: TGTGCTAGCAGCTTAGCGCCTAGCGGGAGGGCCGAGCAGTTCTTC
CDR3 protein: CASSLAPSGRAEQFF

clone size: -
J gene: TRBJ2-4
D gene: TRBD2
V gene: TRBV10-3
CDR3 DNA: TGTGCCATCAGTTACCAGCGGGAGGAGGCCAAAAACATTCAGTACTTC
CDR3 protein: CAISYQREEAKNIQYF

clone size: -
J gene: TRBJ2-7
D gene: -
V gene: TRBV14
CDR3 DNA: TGTGCCAGCAGCCAACGGTCGGTTCCCCACGAGCAGTACTTC
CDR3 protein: CASSQRSVPHEQYF

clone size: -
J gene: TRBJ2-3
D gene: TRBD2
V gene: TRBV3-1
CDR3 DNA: TGTGCCAGCAGCCAAGGTCCGGGAGGGGATACGCAGTATTTT
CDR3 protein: CASSQGPGGDTQYF